This T cell receptor beta chain was documented in a study of shared clonotypes between healthy human individuals. TCRdb's table, derived via immunoSEQ multiplex PCR, lists solely in-frame clones and lacks some. This repertoire shows about 2.4 million clones, over 85% found once; its top ten account for approximately 0.37%. CDR1 is LNHDA, CDR2 SQIVND, per germline (reference sequence). V lost 10 bases, J lost 5 bases, and 5 bases stayed unmatched. The CDR3 is 13 amino acids. Sequencing input: naive CD4+ T cells from PBMCs. This sample's subset: CD45RA+ positively selected. This receptor was obtained from a man younger than 35 in good health. Some clones in this sample may be carry-over from other donors' samples. The chain uses TRBV19 and TRBJ2-5, with 12 bases fitting TRBD2. CDR3 DNA: TGTGCCACTCGGACTAGCGGGGTGGAGACCCAGTACTTC. It encodes CATRTSGVETQYF.